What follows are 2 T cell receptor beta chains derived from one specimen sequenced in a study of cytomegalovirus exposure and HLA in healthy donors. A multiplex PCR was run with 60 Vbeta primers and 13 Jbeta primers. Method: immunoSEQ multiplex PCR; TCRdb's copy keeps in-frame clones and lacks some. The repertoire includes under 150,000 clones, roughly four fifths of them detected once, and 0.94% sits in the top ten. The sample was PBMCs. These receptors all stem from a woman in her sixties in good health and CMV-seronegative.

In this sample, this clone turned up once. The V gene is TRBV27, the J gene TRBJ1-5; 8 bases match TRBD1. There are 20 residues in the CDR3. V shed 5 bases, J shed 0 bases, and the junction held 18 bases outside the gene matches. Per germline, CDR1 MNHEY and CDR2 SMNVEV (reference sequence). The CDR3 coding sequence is TGTGCCAGCAGTCCCTACAGGGGGGGGGCCCTTATTGGTAGCAATCAGCCCCAGCATTTT. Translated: CASSPYRGGALIGSNQPQHF.

The CDR3 region is CASSRSLGLACYEQYF. The CDR3 region has the DNA TGTGCCAGCAGCAGGTCCTTGGGACTAGCCTGCTACGAGCAGTACTTC. This sequence joins TRBV21-1 and TRBJ2-7; the table's D call TRBD2 went unverified against the DNA. TRBV21-1 is an annotated pseudogene. The CDR3 length is 16 residues.